Each of the 27 T cell receptor beta chains below was sequenced from the same sample in a study of a mutant IDH1 vaccine in newly diagnosed glioma. Their antigens remain unidentified. Time point: week 11, during vaccination. Each dose delivered 300 ug of mutant IDH1 20-mer peptide subcutaneously with imiquimod. Sequenced by immunoSEQ multiplex PCR; TCRdb stores in-frame clones only, minus some. Of roughly 62,000 clones listed, around nine tenths are singletons. The material sequenced was PBMCs, taken from a glioma patient whose treatment included an IDH1 peptide vaccine. These receptors all come from a man in his forties with glioma.

Notes on this clone: At the DNA level, this CDR3 is encoded by other sequences in the same sample as well. This sequence joins TRBV19 and TRBJ2-5, with D hard to call. V was cut by 1 base and J by 5 bases, with 5 bases left in between. Germline lookup yields CDR1 LNHDA and CDR2 SQIVND (reference sequence). CDR3 size: 12 residues. This CDR3 reads CASSIGGETQYF. The CDR3 bases are TGTGCCAGTAGTATAGGTGGGGAGACCCAGTACTTC.

This clone was found once. The chain uses TRBV21-1 and TRBJ1-1. TRBV21-1 is noted as a pseudogene. There are 18 residues in the CDR3. CDR3 loop: CASSKECTGGPQNTEAFF. CDR3 in DNA: TGTGCCAGCAGCAAAGAATGTACGGGGGGACCCCAGAACACTGAAGCTTTCTTT.

V gene TRBV27 combines with J gene TRBJ1-1; no firm D call. CDR1 is MNHEY, CDR2 SMNVEV, per germline (reference sequence). Trimming cost V 9 bases and J 1 base, with 15 bases left between them. The CDR3 sequence is 14 residues long. The CDR3: CASYPTGRNTEAFF. Written as DNA, the CDR3 is TGTGCCAGTTACCCTACGGGGAGGAACACTGAAGCTTTCTTT.

V is TRBV5-1 and J is TRBJ2-5; D remains ambiguous. Trimming took 0 bases from V and 5 from J, leaving 11 bases between them. Per germline, CDR1 SGHRS and CDR2 YFSETQ. The CDR3 covers 14 residues. CDR3 region: CASSLDSVGETQYF. CDR3 bases: TGCGCCAGCAGCTTGGATTCCGTAGGGGAGACCCAGTACTTC. The full variable domain, in which reference TRBV5-1 and TRBJ2-5 provide the parts outside the CDR3, is KAGVTQTPRYLIKTRGQQVTLSCSPISGHRSVSWYQQTPGQGLQFLFEYFSETQRNKGNFPGRFSGRQFSNSRSEMNVSTLELGDSALYLCASSLDSVGETQYFGPGTRLLVL.

The rearrangement links TRBV28 to TRBJ1-5; 10 bases are shared with TRBD1. V was pared by 3 bases and J by 2 bases, with 13 bases of the junction left unmatched. The CDR3 spans 19 residues. Germline V gene sequence: CDR1 MDHEN, CDR2 SYDVKM. CDR3: CASSFRGGQGKMGNQPQHF. In DNA, the CDR3 is TGTGCCAGCAGTTTTCGTGGGGGACAGGGGAAGATGGGCAATCAGCCCCAGCATTTT. The whole variable domain, remainder taken from reference TRBV28 and TRBJ1-5, is DVKVTQSSRYLVKRTGEKVFLECVQDMDHENMFWYRQDPGLGLRLIYFSYDVKMKEKGDIPEGYSVSREKKERFSLILESASTNQTSMYLCASSFRGGQGKMGNQPQHFGDGTRLSIL.

Here the CDR3 reads CAIKPGQGGNIQYF. The CDR3 DNA is TGTGCCATCAAGCCGGGACAGGGTGGAAACATTCAGTACTTC. The chain combines TRBV10-3 with TRBJ2-4; TRBD1 aligns across 9 bases. V shed 7 bases and J 6 bases; nucleotides not matched to a gene: 7. The germline V gene has CDR1 ENHRY and CDR2 SYGVKD. The length of the CDR3 is 14 residues.

The chain carries TRBV5-5 and TRBJ2-3; 7 bases agree with TRBD1. This CDR3 has 17 residues. J gave up 4 bases and V 4 bases, and 15 bases lay outside the gene matches. Germline CDR1 and CDR2: SGHKS and YYEKEE (reference sequence). The CDR3 here is CASSPLVTGQSADTQYF. CDR3 DNA: TGTGCCAGCAGCCCGCTAGTGACAGGGCAATCAGCAGATACGCAGTATTTT.

This clone was detected only once. The chain employs TRBV28 and TRBJ1-5; TRBD1 aligns across 7 bases. From germline, CDR1 is MDHEN and CDR2 SYDVKM. J was trimmed by 7 bases and V by 5 bases; bases with no gene match: 8. This CDR3 contains 14 residues. Here the CDR3 DNA reads TGTGCCAGCAGTCTCCGACAGGGTGGCCAGCCCCAGCATTTT. Translating gives CASSLRQGGQPQHF.

The chain recombines TRBV9 with TRBJ2-2; TRBD1 matches at 7 bases. The V segment lost 6 bases and the J segment 1 base; nucleotides outside the gene matches: 6. Germline CDR1 SGDLS, CDR2 YYNGEE. The CDR3 covers 15 residues. The CDR3 sequence is CASNRDSGNTGELFF. The CDR3 DNA reads as TGTGCCAGCAACCGGGACAGCGGGAACACCGGGGAGCTGTTTTTT.

This chain uses TRBV2 with TRBJ1-5; D gene ambiguous. The CDR3 covers 15 residues. Germline CDR1 and CDR2: SNHLY and FYNNEI. Trimming cost V 1 base and J 0 bases, with 7 bases left between them. The CDR3 DNA reads as TGTGCCAGCAGTGAAGGAGAGTATAGCAATCAGCCCCAGCATTTT. It codes for CASSEGEYSNQPQHF.

The V gene is TRBV2, the J gene TRBJ2-2, with TRBD2 as a possible D gene (7 bases). Trimming removed 8 bases from V and 1 base from J, with 17 bases in between. Germline V gene lookup returns CDR1 SNHLY and CDR2 FYNNEI. This CDR3 region has 16 residues. The CDR3 sequence: CASGSRGGLNTGELFF. CDR3 DNA: TGTGCCAGCGGATCGAGGGGGGGTTTGAACACCGGGGAGCTGTTTTTT.

The chain uses TRBV20-1 and TRBJ1-2, with D unclear. Trimming took off 1 base at V and 8 bases at J, with 8 bases between the two ends. This CDR3 contains 11 residues. Germline V gene data show CDR1 as DFQATT and CDR2 as SNEGSKA (reference sequence). This chain's CDR3 is CSARGVGGYTF. CDR3 nucleotide sequence: TGCAGTGCTAGAGGGGTAGGGGGCTACACCTTC.

The CDR3 loop is CASSLGPPGLNTEAFF. As DNA, the CDR3 is TGTGCCAGCAGCTTAGGCCCCCCCGGGCTGAACACTGAAGCTTTCTTT. This sequence joins TRBV11-3 and TRBJ1-1; D is unresolved. The V gene's germline CDR1 is SGHNT and CDR2 YENEEA. The CDR3 sequence is 16 residues long. Trimming took 1 base from V and 0 from J, leaving 12 bases between them.

The chain employs TRBV29-1 and TRBJ1-1; no clear D gene. V lost 6 bases and J lost 7, with 15 bases in between. The CDR3 extends over 12 amino acids. Germline values: CDR1 SQVTM, CDR2 ANQGSEA. The CDR3, as DNA: TGCAGCGTCCTCCCGTTGGGTCATGAAGCTTTCTTT. Translation: CSVLPLGHEAFF.

The genes are TRBV4-1 and TRBJ1-2, with D unresolved. Trimming pared 2 bases from V and 6 bases from J, leaving 10 bases between. Germline CDR1 reads MGHRA; CDR2 reads YSYEKL. This CDR3 spans 13 amino acids. Here the CDR3 DNA reads TGCGCCAGCAGCCAATTCGCGACGGATGGCTACACCTTC. Translation: CASSQFATDGYTF.

The V call is TRBV5-1, the J call TRBJ1-1; D not certain. CDR1 SGHRS and CDR2 YFSETQ come from the germline V gene. The CDR3 extends over 14 amino acids. Trimming took 3 bases from V and 1 from J, leaving 10 bases between them. The CDR3 loop is CASSSRVTNTEAFF. CDR3 DNA sequence: TGCGCCAGCAGCTCTAGGGTAACGAACACTGAAGCTTTCTTT.

This clone was observed once. The chain carries TRBV7-2 and TRBJ2-7, with 8 bases that match TRBD2. CDR3 length: 15 amino acids. Per the germline V gene, CDR1 is SGHTA and CDR2 is FQGNSA. The V gene end was trimmed by 4 bases and the J gene end by 6 bases; junction bases not matched to a gene: 11. The CDR3, as DNA: TGTGCCAGCAGCTCGGGACTAGGGTCTGTGAGCGAGCAGTACTTC. Its protein is CASSSGLGSVSEQYF.

In this sample, this clone turned up a few times. The CDR3 DNA follows: TGTGCCAGCAGCTTAGCCCTGGGACAGGGCCCCCACGAGCAGTACTTC. Translated, it gives CASSLALGQGPHEQYF. The V gene is TRBV7-2, the J gene TRBJ2-7; 9 nucleotides align to TRBD1. The length of the CDR3 is 16 residues. Trimming removed 0 bases from V and 5 bases from J; junction bases left unmatched: 8. Germline V gene sequence: CDR1 SGHTA, CDR2 FQGNSA. Full variable domain (missing parts from reference TRBV7-2 and TRBJ2-7): GAGVSQSPSNKVTEKGKDVELRCDPISGHTALYWYRQSLGQGLEFLIYFQGNSAPDKSGLPSDRFSAERTGGSVSTLTIQRTQQEDSAVYLCASSLALGQGPHEQYFGPGTRLTVT.

This chain uses TRBV10-3 with TRBJ1-1, with 8 bases fitting TRBD1. Germline V CDR1 and CDR2: ENHRY, SYGVKD. The CDR3 consists of 14 residues. V was clipped by 4 bases and J by 3 bases; unmatched bases: 4. The CDR3 sequence: CAISGTGIDTEAFF. The CDR3 nucleotides read TGTGCCATCAGTGGGACAGGGATTGACACTGAAGCTTTCTTT.

The chain recombines TRBV14 with TRBJ2-1; 8 positions agree with TRBD1. Germline CDR1 reads SGHDN; CDR2 reads FVKESK. This CDR3 spans 15 amino acids. Germline trimming cut 4 bases from V and 10 bases from J; bases unmatched to any gene: 12. The CDR3 DNA is TGTGCCAGCAGCCGCAGACCGGGACAGGTGATGGAGCAGTTCTTC. Its translation is CASSRRPGQVMEQFF.

This CDR3 is CASSPGLAAKDTQYF. CDR3 nucleotide sequence: TGCGCCAGCAGCCCTGGACTAGCGGCCAAGGATACGCAGTATTTT. The rearrangement links TRBV5-1 to TRBJ2-3; 10 nucleotides align to TRBD2. CDR1 and CDR2 (germline): SGHRS, YFSETQ. V was pared by 4 bases and J by 6 bases, with 8 bases of the junction left unmatched. This CDR3 has 15 amino acids.

This clone was seen just once. The chain employs TRBV5-5 and TRBJ2-5; weak D call: TRBD2 (6 bases). With 7 bases removed from V and 2 bases from J, the gap between germline ends came to 12 bases. Germline lookup yields CDR1 SGHKS and CDR2 YYEKEE (reference sequence). The CDR3 is 13 residues long. Here the CDR3 DNA reads TGTGCCAGCGCCCGTGGAGGGCAAGAGACCCAGTACTTC. Translation: CASARGGQETQYF.

The chain couples TRBV5-1 to TRBJ2-1, with 9 bases identical to TRBD1. The CDR3 is 16 amino acids. The germline gives CDR1 SGHRS, CDR2 YFSETQ. With V trimmed by 3 bases and J by 2 bases, 6 bases remained unmatched. The CDR3 DNA follows: TGCGCCAGCAGCTCCTTCGGACAGGGGACCTACAATGAGCAGTTCTTC. This translates into CASSSFGQGTYNEQFF.

This sequence joins TRBV11-2 and TRBJ2-3; possibly TRBD2 for D (6 bases). The CDR3 is 13 amino acids. Germline V gene lookup returns CDR1 SGHAT and CDR2 FQNNGV. Trimming took 5 bases from V and 8 from J, leaving 14 bases between them. This chain's CDR3 is CASSRGTSGTQYF. The CDR3 DNA follows: TGTGCCAGCAGCAGAGGGACTTCTGGTACGCAGTATTTT.

The genes are TRBV6-6 and TRBJ1-5; 7 bases fit TRBD1. V lost 5 bases to trimming and J lost 3 bases; unmatched junction nucleotides: 7. The CDR3 extends over 15 amino acids. Germline V CDR1 and CDR2: MNHNY, SVGAGI (reference sequence). The CDR3, as DNA: TGTGCCAGCAGTACCTGGACAGGCCTCAATCAGCCCCAGCATTTT. Amino acid sequence: CASSTWTGLNQPQHF.

This chain links TRBV28 with TRBJ2-4; 9 nucleotides align to TRBD1. This CDR3 contains 14 residues. The germline V gene encodes CDR1 MDHEN and CDR2 SYDVKM. Unmatched junction bases numbered 7, after V lost 5 bases and J lost 8 bases. This CDR3 is CASSPTGGGDIQYF. Written as DNA, the CDR3 is TGTGCCAGCAGTCCGACAGGGGGGGGAGACATTCAGTACTTC.

The chain employs TRBV28 and TRBJ1-5; possible D gene TRBD1, 5 bases. This CDR3 is built from 15 residues. Trimming shortened V by 8 bases and J by 1 base, and 15 bases separated the two germline ends. Germline V gene lookup returns CDR1 MDHEN and CDR2 SYDVKM. The CDR3 region has the DNA TGTGCCAGCGTACAATGGGGGGACAGCAATCAGCCCCAGCATTTT. Amino acids: CASVQWGDSNQPQHF.